Described below is a single T cell receptor beta chain sequence and its context. The CDR3 is 16 residues long. Germline assignment: CDR1 LNHNV and CDR2 YYDKDF (reference sequence). V was trimmed by 0 bases and J by 4 bases, leaving 12 bases between them. Both 60 Vbeta primers and 13 Jbeta primers went into the PCR. Data came from immunoSEQ multiplex PCR; TCRdb stores just in-frame clones and leaves some out. The profile covers 210,000 or so clones, with 70% to 80% appearing a single time and about 0.2% taken by the ten largest. This record comes from a study of cytomegalovirus exposure and HLA in healthy donors.

V is TRBV15 and J is TRBJ2-2, with D unclear. Sequencing used PBMCs. The TCR sequence derives from a girl aged 2 to 9 in good health and CMV-seronegative. The CDR3 coding sequence is TGTGCCACCAGCAGAGATATGGTTAGAAGCACCGGGGAGCTGTTTTTT. Translated: CATSRDMVRSTGELFF.